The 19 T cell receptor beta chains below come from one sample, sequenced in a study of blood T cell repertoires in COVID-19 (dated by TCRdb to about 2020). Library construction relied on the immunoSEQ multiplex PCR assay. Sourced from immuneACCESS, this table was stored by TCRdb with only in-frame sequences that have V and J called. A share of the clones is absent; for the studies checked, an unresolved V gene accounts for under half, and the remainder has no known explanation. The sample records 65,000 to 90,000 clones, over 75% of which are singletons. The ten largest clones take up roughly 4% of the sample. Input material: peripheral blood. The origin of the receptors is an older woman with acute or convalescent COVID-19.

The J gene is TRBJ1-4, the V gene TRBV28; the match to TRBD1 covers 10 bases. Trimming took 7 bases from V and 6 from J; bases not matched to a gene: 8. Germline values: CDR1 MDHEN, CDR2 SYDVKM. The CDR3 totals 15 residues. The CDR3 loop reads CASTPGDRGHEKLFF. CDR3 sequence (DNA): TGTGCCAGCACCCCGGGGGACAGGGGTCATGAAAAACTGTTTTTT.

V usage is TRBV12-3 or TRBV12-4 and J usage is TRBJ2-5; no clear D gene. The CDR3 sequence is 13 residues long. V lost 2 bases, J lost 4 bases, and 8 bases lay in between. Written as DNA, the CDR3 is TGTGCCAGCAGTTTAAGTACTGGAGAGACCCAGTACTTC. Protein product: CASSLSTGETQYF.

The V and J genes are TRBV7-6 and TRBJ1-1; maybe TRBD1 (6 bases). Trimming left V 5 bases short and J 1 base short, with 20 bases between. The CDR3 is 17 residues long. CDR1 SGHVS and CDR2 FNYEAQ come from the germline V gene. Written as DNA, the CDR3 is TGTGCCAGCAGCAAACAGCCAGGGGCCCGCCGGAACACTGAAGCTTTCTTT. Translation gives CASSKQPGARRNTEAFF.

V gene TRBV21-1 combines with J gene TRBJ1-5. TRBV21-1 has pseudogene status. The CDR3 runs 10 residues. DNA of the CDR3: TGTGCCAGCACTTATCAGCCCCAGCATTTT. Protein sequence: CASTYQPQHF.

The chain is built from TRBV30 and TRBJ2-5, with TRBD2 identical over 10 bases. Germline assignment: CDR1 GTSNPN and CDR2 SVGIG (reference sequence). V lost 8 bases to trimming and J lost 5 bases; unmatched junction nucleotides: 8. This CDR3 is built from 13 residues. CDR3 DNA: TGTGCCAGTAGCGGGGGGTATTCGGAGACCCAGTACTTC. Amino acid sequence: CASSGGYSETQYF.

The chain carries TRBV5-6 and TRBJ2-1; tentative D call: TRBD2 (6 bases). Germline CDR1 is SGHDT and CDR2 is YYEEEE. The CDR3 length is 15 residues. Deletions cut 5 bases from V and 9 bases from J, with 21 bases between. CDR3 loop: CASSFGGIDRAEQFF. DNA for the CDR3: TGTGCCAGCAGTTTTGGGGGGATCGATCGGGCTGAGCAGTTCTTC. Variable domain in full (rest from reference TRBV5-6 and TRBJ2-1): DAGVTQSPTHLIKTRGQQVTLRCSPKSGHDTVSWYQQALGQGPQFIFQYYEEEERQRGNFPDRFSGHQFPNYSSELNVNALLLGDSALYLCASSFGGIDRAEQFFGPGTRLTVL.

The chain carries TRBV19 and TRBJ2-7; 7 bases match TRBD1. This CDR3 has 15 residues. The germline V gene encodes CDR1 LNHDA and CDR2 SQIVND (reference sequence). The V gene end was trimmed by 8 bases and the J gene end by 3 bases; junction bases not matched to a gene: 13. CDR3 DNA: TGTGCCAGTCGGCCCCGGGACAGCCCTTACTACGAGCAGTACTTC. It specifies CASRPRDSPYYEQYF.

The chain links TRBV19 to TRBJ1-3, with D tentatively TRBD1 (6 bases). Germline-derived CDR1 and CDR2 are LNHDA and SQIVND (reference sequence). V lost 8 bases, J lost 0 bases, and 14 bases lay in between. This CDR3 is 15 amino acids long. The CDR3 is CASRVGQNSGNTIYF. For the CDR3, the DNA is TGTGCCAGTCGCGTCGGACAGAACTCTGGAAACACCATATATTTT.

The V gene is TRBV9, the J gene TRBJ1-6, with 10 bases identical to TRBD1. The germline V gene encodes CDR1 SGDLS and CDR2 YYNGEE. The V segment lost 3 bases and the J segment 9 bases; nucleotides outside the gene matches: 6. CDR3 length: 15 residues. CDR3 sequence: CASSDLGTGVSPLHF. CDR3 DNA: TGTGCCAGCAGCGACCTCGGGACAGGGGTTTCACCCCTCCACTTT.

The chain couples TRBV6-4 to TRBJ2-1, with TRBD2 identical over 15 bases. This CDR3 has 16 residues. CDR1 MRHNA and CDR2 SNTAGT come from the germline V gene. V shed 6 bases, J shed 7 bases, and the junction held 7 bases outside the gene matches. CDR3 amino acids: CASSPGLAGGRNEQFF. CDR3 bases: TGTGCCAGCAGCCCTGGACTAGCGGGAGGGCGGAATGAGCAGTTCTTC.

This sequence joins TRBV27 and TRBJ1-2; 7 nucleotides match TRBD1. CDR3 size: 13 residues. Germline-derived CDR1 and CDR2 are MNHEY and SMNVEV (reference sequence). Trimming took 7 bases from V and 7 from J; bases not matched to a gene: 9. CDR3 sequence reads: CASNPTGRGGYTF. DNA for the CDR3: TGTGCCAGCAACCCGACAGGGAGAGGTGGCTACACCTTC.

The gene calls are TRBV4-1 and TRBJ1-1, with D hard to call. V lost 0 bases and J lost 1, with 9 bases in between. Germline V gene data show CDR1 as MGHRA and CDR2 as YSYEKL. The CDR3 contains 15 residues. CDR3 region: CASSQDLARNTEAFF. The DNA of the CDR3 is TGCGCCAGCAGCCAAGATCTGGCCAGGAACACTGAAGCTTTCTTT.

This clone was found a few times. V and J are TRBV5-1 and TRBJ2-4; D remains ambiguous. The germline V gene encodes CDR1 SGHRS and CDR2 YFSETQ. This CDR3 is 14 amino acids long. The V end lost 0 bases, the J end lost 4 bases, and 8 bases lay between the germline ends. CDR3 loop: CASSLGIQKNIQYF. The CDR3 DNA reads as TGCGCCAGCAGCTTGGGAATCCAGAAAAACATTCAGTACTTC.

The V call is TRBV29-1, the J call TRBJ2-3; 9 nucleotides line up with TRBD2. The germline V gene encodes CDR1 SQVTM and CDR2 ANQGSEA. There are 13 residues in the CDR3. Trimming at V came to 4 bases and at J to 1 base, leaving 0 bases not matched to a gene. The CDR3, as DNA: TGCAGCGTTGGGACTAGCGGCACAGATACGCAGTATTTT. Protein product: CSVGTSGTDTQYF.

This CDR3 is CASRATYRAYSVNTEAFF. The CDR3 DNA reads as TGTGCCAGTAGAGCGACCTACAGGGCTTACAGCGTGAACACTGAAGCTTTCTTT. V gene TRBV19 combines with J gene TRBJ1-1, with D possibly matching TRBD1 (6 bases). The CDR3 consists of 18 residues. V gave up 6 bases and J gave up 0 bases, with 23 bases separating them. CDR1 and CDR2 (germline): LNHDA, SQIVND (reference sequence).

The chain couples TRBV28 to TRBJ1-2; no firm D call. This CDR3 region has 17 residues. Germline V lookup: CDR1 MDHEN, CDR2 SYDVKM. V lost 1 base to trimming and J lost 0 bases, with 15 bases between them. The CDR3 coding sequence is TGTGCCAGCAGTTTATTCCTCGGGGAGGGCGCTAACTATGGCTACACCTTC. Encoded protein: CASSLFLGEGANYGYTF.

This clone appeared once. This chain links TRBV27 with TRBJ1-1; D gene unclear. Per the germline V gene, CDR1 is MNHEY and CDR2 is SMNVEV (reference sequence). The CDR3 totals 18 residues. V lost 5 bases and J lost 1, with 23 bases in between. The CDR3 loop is CASSKFSLGRVRNTEAFF. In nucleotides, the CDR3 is TGTGCCAGCAGTAAGTTCTCTTTGGGCCGAGTCCGGAACACTGAAGCTTTCTTT.

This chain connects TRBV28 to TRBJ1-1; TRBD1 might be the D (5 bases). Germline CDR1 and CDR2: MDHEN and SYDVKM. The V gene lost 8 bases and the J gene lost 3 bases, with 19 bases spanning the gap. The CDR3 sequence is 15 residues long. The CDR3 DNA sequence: TGTGCCAGCCACTCGGTCAGGGTGGGGTACACTGAAGCTTTCTTT. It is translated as CASHSVRVGYTEAFF.

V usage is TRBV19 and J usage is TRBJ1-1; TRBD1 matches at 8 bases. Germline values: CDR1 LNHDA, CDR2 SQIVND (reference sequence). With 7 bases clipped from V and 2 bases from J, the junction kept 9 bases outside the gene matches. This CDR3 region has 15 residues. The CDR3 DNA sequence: TGTGCCAGTAAGACAGGGGACGGTCTTAACACTGAAGCTTTCTTT. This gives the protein CASKTGDGLNTEAFF.